The source of this TCR beta chain is a study of regulatory T cells in long-lasting Graves disease (dated by TCRdb to 2020 to 2022). Describing the broader study: To count as having persistent Graves' disease, a patient had to have received antithyroid drug treatment for over 5 years with TSH receptor autoantibodies remaining persistently positive. Persistent Graves' disease patients in the clinical cohort had taken antithyroid drugs for approximately 10 years on average. TCR sequencing covered around 13 persistent and roughly 20 newly diagnosed Graves' disease patients, about 35 samples in total. Persistent Graves' disease patients were compared with newly diagnosed Graves' disease patients by peripheral blood TCR sequencing and RNA sequencing. The study was conducted in China and was registered as a clinical trial.

Libraries were constructed by multiplex PCR. Sequencing instrument: Illumina HiSeq 4000. iRepertoire HTBI primers and Arm-PCR amplification of CDR3 regions were used to construct TCR beta libraries. Before sequencing, the PCR products went through gel purification. The original pipeline was this. A total of some 60 TRBV and approximately 15 TRBJ segments were identified across samples and were used for gene usage analysis of CDR3 amino acid clonotypes. COPE and FqMerger were used to merge the filtered high-quality paired reads into contigs. BLAST was used to align contigs to the IMGT TRBV, TRBD and TRBJ reference genes, and CDR3 was defined following IMGT. Clonotypes above 0.1% frequency were classified as highly expanded clones. Repertoire diversity was measured by Shannon entropy, and V-J evenness by the Gini coefficient. Public clonotypes were defined as clonotypes shared by more than one individual. Through fastp at Q25 and MiXCR, TCRdb rebuilt clones from the public reads, retaining in-frame beta chains. Each CDR3 protein appears once, grouped with its most common genes and DNA. The V and J calls come from TCRdb's annotation, not from the publication. In this sample the table shows fewer than 450,000 distinct CDR3 sequences, less than 25% of which occur a single time. The ten largest clonotypes hold roughly 20% of the sample.

The intended sense of this specimen's time point label: persistent/refractory GD, antithyroid drugs over 5 years with positive TRAb. RNA was extracted from PBMCs in TRIzol for both TCR sequencing and RNA sequencing. Graves' disease was diagnosed according to American Thyroid Association guidelines. Recruitment of patients was carried out at an endocrinology department in Xi'an, China. Each patient gave roughly 8.4 milliliters of peripheral blood, collected in an EDTA anticoagulant tube. Ficoll Paque Plus density gradient separation was used to isolate PBMCs, and no further T cell sorting was performed. RNA quality was checked with an Agilent 2100 Bioanalyzer and agarose gel, and concentration with a NanoDrop 2000. General study outcomes and caveats: More public clonotypes were shared among persistent patients (around 2,600) than among newly diagnosed patients (more than 950). Lower TCR Shannon entropy and fewer highly expanded clones were observed in persistent Graves' disease patients than in newly diagnosed patients, which suggested clonal expansion. The authors noted that the small sample size was a limitation that may lower accuracy. Sequencing and analysis were limited to the TCR beta chain. Persistent disease showed preferential use of TRBV28, TRBJ1-2 and TRBJ2-5, whereas newly diagnosed disease favored TRBV20-1 and TRBJ2-1. Only peripheral blood was studied, because thyroid tissue, the primary lesion, was inaccessible.

The cysteine opens and the phenylalanine closes a CDR3 of 14 amino acids. The entry retains the CDR3 DNA only, 42 bases that are in frame from base 1. The germline V end is reduced by 3 bases and the J end by 5 bases; junction bases left unmatched: 9. The germline V gene (reference sequence) provides CDR1 DFQATT and CDR2 SNEGSKA. In this sample, this clonotype turned up many times. The clone's antigen remains unknown. No clone much larger than this one lies a single base away; base qualities are absent. The source was peripheral blood mononuclear cells (PBMCs), collected when the disease was refractory, from a patient treated with antithyroid drugs. The V and J segments used are TRBV20-1 and TRBJ2-5; the junction holds 7 bases that match TRBD2. The receptor's source is a female donor with Graves disease. The CDR3 protein: CSARREGLWETQYF. The bases are TGCAGTGCTAGGAGGGAGGGCCTGTGGGAGACCCAGTACTTC.